The clone carrying this TCR beta chain has a handful of counts. The target antigen is unknown. CDR1 LNHDA and CDR2 SQIVND come from the germline V gene (reference sequence). V lost 4 bases, J lost 0 bases, and 6 bases stayed unmatched. This CDR3 comprises 16 residues. Both 60 Vbeta primers and 13 Jbeta primers went into the PCR. Profiling relied on immunoSEQ multiplex PCR, and the TCRdb table lists in-frame clones only, not all of them. The sample lists more than 90,000 clones, around 70% seen once, with 2.5% to 3% in the top ten. The sample belongs to a study of cytomegalovirus exposure and HLA in healthy donors. For the study at large: Ancestry clustering placed around 81% of a few hundred genotyped donors in the Caucasian-associated cluster.

Study results and caveats: Being productive about 87% or about 30% of the time was typical of most TCR beta V segments in an earlier analysis. CMV serostatus was the sole immune exposure data available.

The chain couples TRBV19 to TRBJ2-4; TRBD1 matches at 7 bases. The sequencing sample was made of PBMCs. The source is a man aged 50 to 59 in good health and CMV-seronegative. CDR3 bases: TGTGCCAGTAGTAAACAGGGGTCAATAGCCAAAAACATTCAGTACTTC. It translates to CASSKQGSIAKNIQYF.